This TCR beta chain emerged from a study of neurological immune-mediated disorders. In its sample, this clonotype was seen many times. The antigen remains unidentified. MiXCR, applied by TCRdb to the 5' RACE reads, yields one record per CDR3 protein. The table has tens of thousands of distinct CDR3 sequences, 3.4% seen once. Study results and caveats: TCR-beta repertoires seemed private in all groups, with no expanded CDR3 amino acid sequences shared.

Germline V gene lookup returns CDR1 SGHTA and CDR2 FQGTGA. The CDR3 extends over 16 amino acids. V lost 4 bases and J lost 1; bases outside the gene matches: 8. The receptor was derived from a man between 40 and 49 years old with multiple sclerosis. The chain uses TRBV7-3 and TRBJ2-5, with 8 bases fitting TRBD2. The specimen sequenced was PBMCs. This CDR3 is CASSSPGSGTQETQYF. The CDR3 DNA reads as TGTGCCAGCAGCTCCCCCGGTAGCGGGACCCAAGAGACCCAGTACTTC.